This record covers a single T cell receptor (beta chain). The sample belongs to a study of control samples from healthy donors and cancer patients. Clones were sequenced by immunoSEQ multiplex PCR, and TCRdb holds only the in-frame ones, with some missing. This sample has over 200,000 clones; roughly 87% occur once, and the top ten carry roughly 14%. Per germline, CDR1 LNHDA and CDR2 SQIVND (reference sequence). The CDR3 covers 15 residues. The V and J ends lost 3 bases and 5 bases respectively, with 11 bases between them. The J gene is TRBJ1-6, the V gene TRBV19, with D unclear. The TCR originated in a woman in her fifties or sixties with lung cancer. The sample was PBMCs. The CDR3, as DNA: TGTGCCAGTAGTATCGAGGCAGGTGATAATTCACCCCTCCACTTT. It is translated as CASSIEAGDNSPLHF.